This section outlines one T cell receptor (beta chain) sequence together with its context. As processed by the authors: Quantification of nucleated cells was approximated via reference gene primer amplification. Libraries were prepared by immunoSEQ multiplex PCR; TCRdb keeps only in-frame clonotypes and omits some of them. The DNA was the basis for D and trimming; V, J and clone size are from that table. The data show over 250,000 clones, with 70% to 90% seen just once and 11% held by the top ten. These data belong to a study of blood T cell repertoires in COVID-19. In the study overall: Acute and convalescent COVID-19 specimens originated in the United States, Italy and Spain. Nucleic acid was either cDNA or gDNA, and it came from T cells, B-cell-depleted T cells, or PBMCs.

This CDR3 spans 13 amino acids. V lost 4 bases and J 0 bases, leaving 5 bases between the germline ends. The germline gives CDR1 SGHTA, CDR2 FQGTGA. The J gene is TRBJ2-3, the V gene TRBV7-3; no firm D call. Sequencing used peripheral blood. The receptor was derived from a woman between 65 and 79 years old with acute or convalescent COVID-19. CDR3 residues: CASSSGSTDTQYF. The CDR3 DNA is TGTGCCAGCAGCTCCGGGAGCACAGATACGCAGTATTTT.